The 30 T cell receptor beta chains below come from one sample, sequenced in a study of regulatory T cells in long-lasting Graves disease. Time point: persistent/refractory GD, antithyroid drugs over 5 years with positive TRAb. PBMCs provided the RNA from which the TCR library was made. Investigators prepared the TCR beta libraries by applying iRepertoire HTBI primers and Arm-PCR of CDR3 regions. TCRdb re-called the multiplex PCR reads through MiXCR, storing one row per CDR3 protein. The sample yields about 470,000 distinct CDR3 sequences, less than 25% seen once. The specimen comprised peripheral blood mononuclear cells (PBMCs), sampled when the disease was refractory, from a patient treated with antithyroid drugs. Receptors were obtained from a female donor with Graves disease.

This clonotype was seen many times. The chain recombines TRBV27 with TRBJ2-5; 8 nucleotides agree with TRBD1. Trimming removed 8 bases from V and 7 bases from J; junction bases left unmatched: 21. Germline values: CDR1 MNHEY, CDR2 SMNVEV (reference sequence). CDR3 length: 17 residues. CDR3: CASGGPGGNPTRRTQYF. For the CDR3, the DNA is TGTGCCAGCGGGGGGCCAGGGGGCAACCCGACACGGCGGACCCAGTACTTC.

In this sample, this clonotype turned up a few times. CDR3 bases: TGCAGTGCTTTTGACAGGGGGTTCGCCATGAACACTGAAGCTTTCTTT. This gives the protein CSAFDRGFAMNTEAFF. The chain combines TRBV20-1 with TRBJ1-1; 9 bases align to TRBD1. V lost 5 bases to trimming and J lost 0 bases; unmatched junction nucleotides: 10. The CDR3 loop spans 16 amino acids. Germline V gives CDR1 DFQATT, CDR2 SNEGSKA (reference sequence).

CDR3 loop: CSARATGSNYGYTF. The CDR3, as DNA: TGCAGTGCTAGAGCGACAGGTTCTAACTATGGCTACACCTTC. The chain combines TRBV20-1 with TRBJ1-2, with D possibly matching TRBD1 (6 bases). This CDR3 is 14 amino acids long. The V end was cut by 1 base, the J end by 0 bases, with 9 bases between. Germline CDR1 and CDR2: DFQATT and SNEGSKA (reference sequence).

This clonotype appeared a few times. This chain's CDR3 is CASSVGSGPWTEAFF. In nucleotides, the CDR3 is TGTGCCAGCAGCGTAGGGTCGGGCCCATGGACTGAAGCTTTCTTT. V gene TRBV9 combines with J gene TRBJ1-1; D is unclear. The CDR3 has 15 residues. Between the trimmed V and J ends, which lost 0 bases and 5 bases, there was a span of 14 bases. Germline-derived CDR1 and CDR2 are SGDLS and YYNGEE.

The chain carries TRBV29-1 and TRBJ2-2; D is possibly TRBD1 or TRBD2 (6 bases each). V lost 2 bases, J lost 4 bases, and 14 bases lay in between. The CDR3 covers 15 residues. Looked up from germline, CDR1 is SQVTM and CDR2 is ANQGSEA. The CDR3 sequence is CSVESNGGPTGELFF. CDR3 nucleotides: TGCAGCGTTGAATCGAATGGGGGGCCCACCGGGGAGCTGTTTTTT.

The gene calls are TRBV12-3 or TRBV12-4 and TRBJ1-1; 9 bases are shared with TRBD1. Losses at the gene ends were 5 bases for V and 6 bases for J; bases not matched to a gene: 7. This CDR3 has 14 amino acids. CDR3 in amino acids: CASSTTGGGSEAFF. The DNA of the CDR3 is TGTGCCAGCAGTACAACAGGGGGCGGTTCTGAAGCTTTCTTT.

This clonotype showed up many times. V and J are TRBV11-2 and TRBJ2-7, with 8 bases that match TRBD2. Germline lookup yields CDR1 SGHAT and CDR2 FQNNGV. CDR3 length: 15 residues. With 6 bases clipped from V and 7 bases from J, the junction kept 14 bases outside the gene matches. The CDR3 reads CASSDGREGRLEQYF. Written as DNA, the CDR3 is TGTGCCAGCAGTGATGGTCGGGAGGGGCGTTTGGAGCAGTACTTC.

The sample holds many counts of this clonotype. This chain joins TRBV28 and TRBJ2-7, with 10 nucleotides matching TRBD2. With V trimmed by 5 bases and J by 6 bases, 7 bases remained unmatched. This CDR3 comprises 14 residues. Germline CDR1 MDHEN, CDR2 SYDVKM. The CDR3, as DNA: TGTGCCAGCAGTCGAGCGGGAGGGACCCCCGAGCAGTACTTC. Its protein is CASSRAGGTPEQYF.

This clonotype was detected many times. For the CDR3, the DNA is TGTGCCAGCAGTCCCCAAGGTAGTCCCTACGAGCAGTACTTC. The encoded protein is CASSPQGSPYEQYF. The chain combines TRBV6-1 with TRBJ2-7, with unresolved D. Trimming left V 5 bases short and J 2 bases short, with 13 bases between. CDR3 length: 14 amino acids. Germline V lookup: CDR1 MNHNS, CDR2 SASEGT.

The J gene is TRBJ2-1, the V gene TRBV28, with D tentatively TRBD1 (6 bases). Per the germline V gene, CDR1 is MDHEN and CDR2 is SYDVKM. Deletions cut 6 bases from V and 0 bases from J, with 18 bases between. The CDR3 is 17 residues long. The CDR3 is CASRKSGTFSSYNEQFF. The CDR3 DNA follows: TGTGCCAGCAGAAAATCCGGGACATTTTCCTCCTACAATGAGCAGTTCTTC.

This chain's CDR3 is CSARGWTTNTGELFF. The CDR3 DNA sequence: TGCAGTGCTAGAGGCTGGACAACGAACACCGGGGAGCTGTTTTTT. The chain carries TRBV20-1 and TRBJ2-2; possible D gene TRBD1, 5 bases. V dropped 1 base and J dropped 0 bases, with 9 bases sitting between them. The CDR3 is 15 residues long. Germline lookup yields CDR1 DFQATT and CDR2 SNEGSKA (reference sequence).

A word on this clonotype: One end of the junction is discordant with germline, which a read error may explain. The chain combines TRBV5-1 with TRBJ2-7; TRBD2 agrees at 10 bases. The CDR3 extends over 15 amino acids. Germline CDR1 SGHRS, CDR2 YFSETQ. Here the CDR3 reads CTSSGGTSVGSEQYF. Written as DNA, the CDR3 is TGCACCAGCAGCGGGGGGACTAGCGTGGGCAGCGAGCAGTACTTC.

The chain has TRBV7-9 and TRBJ2-7; possibly TRBD2 for D (7 bases). V was shortened by 7 bases and J by 1 base, with 14 bases between the two germline ends. This CDR3 is built from 14 residues. Germline V CDR1 and CDR2: SEHNR, FQNEAQ (reference sequence). Written as DNA, the CDR3 is TGTGCCAGCACTCAAGGGGGGGGATCCTACGAGCAGTACTTC. Translating it yields CASTQGGGSYEQYF.

This clonotype was seen a few times. The chain has TRBV4-3 and TRBJ1-1; D is uncertain. CDR1 and CDR2 (germline): LGHNA, YSLEER. With 0 bases removed from V and 8 bases from J, the gap between germline ends came to 10 bases. CDR3 size: 13 residues. The CDR3 here is CASSQDPYQEAFF. The CDR3 DNA is TGCGCCAGCAGCCAAGATCCTTACCAGGAAGCTTTCTTT.

There are many counts of this clonotype. This chain uses TRBV20-1 with TRBJ2-5, with D perhaps matching TRBD1 (6 bases). The CDR3 length is 16 residues. Trimming took off 3 bases at V and 9 bases at J, with 26 bases between the two ends. Germline-derived CDR1 and CDR2 are DFQATT and SNEGSKA (reference sequence). In DNA form, the CDR3 reads TGCAGTGCTAGGGGACCCGGACAGTCCTCTCAACGGGCCCAGTACTTC. This gives the protein CSARGPGQSSQRAQYF.

This clonotype was seen at least ten times. This chain connects TRBV29-1 to TRBJ2-5, with a possible D match to TRBD2 (5 bases). V was clipped by 3 bases and J by 0 bases, with 11 bases between them. This CDR3 is 14 amino acids long. Germline CDR1 is SQVTM and CDR2 is ANQGSEA. In DNA form, the CDR3 reads TGCAGCGTTGACGGGTCGGGAAACCAAGAGACCCAGTACTTC. Amino acids: CSVDGSGNQETQYF. Variable domain in full (rest from reference TRBV29-1 and TRBJ2-5): SAVISQKPSRDICQRGTSLTIQCQVDSQVTMMFWYRQQPGQSLTLIATANQGSEATYESGFVIDKFPISRPNLTFSTLTVSNMSPEDSSIYLCSVDGSGNQETQYFGPGTRLLVL.

This clonotype was detected a few times. V usage is TRBV9 and J usage is TRBJ2-5; maybe TRBD2 (5 bases). The CDR3 is 16 amino acids. Deletions cut 1 base from V and 5 bases from J, with 18 bases between. Per the germline V gene, CDR1 is SGDLS and CDR2 is YYNGEE. The CDR3 DNA follows: TGTGCCAGCAGCGTAATCGCGGGTTCCGCCGGCGAGACCCAGTACTTC. Protein sequence: CASSVIAGSAGETQYF. The full variable domain, its missing parts supplied by reference TRBV9 and TRBJ2-5, is DSGVTQTPKHLITATGQRVTLRCSPRSGDLSVYWYQQSLDQGLQFLIQYYNGEERAKGNILERFSAQQFPDLHSELNLSSLELGDSALYFCASSVIAGSAGETQYFGPGTRLLVL.

As to this clonotype: Just one base apart from a much larger clone, this may be a read error. The rearrangement uses TRBV5-1 and TRBJ2-2; D is possibly TRBD2 (5 bases). CDR3 length equals 15 residues. Germline V CDR1 and CDR2: SGHRS, YFSETQ. CDR3 sequence (DNA): TGCGCCAGCTACGACCGGGCAGAGAACACCGGGGAGCTGTCTTTT. The encoded protein is CASYDRAENTGELSF.

This clonotype was seen repeatedly, ten times or more. The gene calls are TRBV2 and TRBJ1-5, with TRBD1 as a possible D gene (5 bases). The length of the CDR3 is 16 residues. Germline V gives CDR1 SNHLY, CDR2 FYNNEI. V lost 0 bases to trimming and J lost 1 base, with 10 bases between them. CDR3 coding DNA: TGTGCCAGCAGTGAAGCTTTTGGGGACAGCAATCAGCCCCAGCATTTT. Translating gives CASSEAFGDSNQPQHF.

The chain combines TRBV25-1 with TRBJ2-7; D is undetermined. CDR1 MGHDK and CDR2 SYGVNS come from the germline V gene. V was cut by 3 bases and J by 1 base, with 4 bases left in between. CDR3 size: 12 residues. CDR3 protein: CASSEESYEQYF. CDR3 bases: TGTGCCAGCAGTGAGGAGTCCTACGAGCAGTACTTC.

The J gene is TRBJ2-7, the V gene TRBV2, with TRBD1 identical over 7 bases. Per the germline V gene, CDR1 is SNHLY and CDR2 is FYNNEI. The CDR3 is made up of 15 amino acids. V was pared by 6 bases and J by 0 bases, with 8 bases of the junction left unmatched. CDR3 residues: CASRVDRTSSYEQYF. CDR3 in DNA: TGTGCCAGCAGGGTGGACAGGACAAGCTCCTACGAGCAGTACTTC. Based on the CDR3 plus reference TRBV2 and TRBJ2-7, the full variable domain is EPEVTQTPSHQVTQMGQEVILRCVPISNHLYFYWYRQILGQKVEFLVSFYNNEISEKSEIFDDQFSVERPDGSNFTLKIRSTKLEDSAMYFCASRVDRTSSYEQYFGPGTRLTVT.

This clonotype was recorded many times. V is TRBV28 and J is TRBJ2-5, with D hard to call. The CDR3 runs 15 residues. Germline V gene data show CDR1 as MDHEN and CDR2 as SYDVKM. V lost 3 bases to trimming and J lost 2 bases, with 13 bases between them. CDR3 bases: TGTGCCAGCAGTTTCACGCCTAGAATACAAGAGACCCAGTACTTC. Protein: CASSFTPRIQETQYF.

V gene TRBV7-2 combines with J gene TRBJ2-1; 7 bases are shared with TRBD2. The J segment lost 4 bases and the V segment lost 5 bases, leaving 11 bases of the junction unmatched. This CDR3 region has 16 residues. Looked up from germline, CDR1 is SGHTA and CDR2 is FQGNSA. CDR3 in amino acids: CASSPDYGGSYNEQFF. CDR3 nucleotides: TGTGCCAGCAGCCCGGACTATGGCGGGAGTTACAATGAGCAGTTCTTC.

The chain employs TRBV19 and TRBJ1-2; the match to TRBD1 covers 7 bases. The CDR3 extends over 12 amino acids. V gave up 10 bases and J gave up 7 bases; unmatched junction bases: 9. Germline CDR1 is LNHDA and CDR2 is SQIVND (reference sequence). Here the CDR3 reads CATVARQGGYTF. The CDR3 DNA sequence: TGTGCCACAGTGGCCCGACAGGGTGGCTACACCTTC.

This clonotype was observed at least ten times. This rearrangement joins TRBV6-1 to TRBJ1-5; D ambiguous. Germline CDR1 and CDR2: MNHNS and SASEGT. Trimming shortened V by 6 bases and J by 3 bases, and 6 bases separated the two germline ends. CDR3 length equals 12 residues. The CDR3 DNA sequence: TGTGCCAGCAGCGGATTCAATCAGCCCCAGCATTTT. Protein sequence: CASSGFNQPQHF.

A note on this clonotype: A much larger clone lies a single base off, so this may be a read error. The conserved phenylalanine or tryptophan normally closing the CDR3 is absent here, so this likely arose from a read error. The rearrangement links TRBV6-2 or TRBV6-3 to TRBJ2-7; D is undetermined. This CDR3 comprises 13 residues. CDR1 and CDR2 from the germline V gene are MNHEY and SVGEGT. The ends were cut back, 6 bases at V and 1 base at J, with 10 bases in the middle. CDR3 region: CASSEGLSYEQYS. CDR3 sequence (DNA): TGTGCCAGCAGCGAAGGGCTGTCCTACGAGCAGTACTCC.

V and J are TRBV27 and TRBJ2-7; D unclear. In germline, CDR1 is MNHEY, CDR2 SMNVEV (reference sequence). V lost 3 bases and J lost 1, with 22 bases in between. The length of the CDR3 is 18 residues. The CDR3 nucleotides are TGTGCCAGCAGTTTGATGACGACCCGCGAAGGTTCTTCCTACGAGCAGTACTTC. Protein: CASSLMTTREGSSYEQYF.

In its sample, this clonotype is medium-sized. The chain is built from TRBV28 and TRBJ2-5; 8 bases match TRBD2. Germline V gives CDR1 MDHEN, CDR2 SYDVKM. V lost 5 bases, J lost 5 bases, and 10 bases stayed unmatched. The CDR3 contains 15 residues. DNA of the CDR3: TGTGCCAGCAGTCACTTAGCGGGGACCTCGGAGACCCAGTACTTC. It yields the protein CASSHLAGTSETQYF.

Regarding this clonotype: This may arise from a read error, as a much more abundant clone is one base away. CDR3 region: CSSGLLSGELFF. CDR3 DNA sequence: TGTTCCAGCGGATTGCTGTCCGGGGAGCTGTTTTTT. The chain has TRBV6-1 and TRBJ2-2; TRBD2 might be the D (5 bases). There are 12 residues in the CDR3. Germline lookup yields CDR1 MNHNS and CDR2 SASEGT.

The table lists this clonotype with many counts. The V call is TRBV27, the J call TRBJ2-7, with D maybe TRBD1 (5 bases). Germline V lookup: CDR1 MNHEY, CDR2 SMNVEV (reference sequence). The CDR3 runs to 12 residues. Between the trimmed V and J ends, which lost 5 bases and 3 bases, there was a span of 8 bases. The CDR3 spells CASSQDNYEQYF. In DNA, the CDR3 is TGTGCCAGCAGTCAGGACAACTACGAGCAGTACTTC.